By its share, the clone carrying this T cell receptor (beta chain) is medium-sized. The data were obtained in a study of T cell responses to AZD1222 COVID-19 vaccine. The germline V gene has CDR1 WNHNN and CDR2 SYGVQD (reference sequence). The CDR3 is 14 amino acids. V dropped 0 bases and J dropped 6; count of bases not matched to a gene: 4. Libraries were prepared by immunoSEQ multiplex PCR; TCRdb keeps only in-frame clonotypes and omits some of them. The data contain under 140,000 clones, approximately 85% of them singletons. The clonotype was recovered from an adult in good health. The sequencing here drew on peripheral blood, taken on day 0 of AZD1222 vaccination. The rearrangement joins TRBV10-1 to TRBJ1-1, with 7 bases fitting TRBD1. CDR3 sequence reads: CASSESMTGSEAFF. The CDR3 coding sequence is TGCGCCAGCAGTGAGTCGATGACAGGGTCTGAAGCTTTCTTT.